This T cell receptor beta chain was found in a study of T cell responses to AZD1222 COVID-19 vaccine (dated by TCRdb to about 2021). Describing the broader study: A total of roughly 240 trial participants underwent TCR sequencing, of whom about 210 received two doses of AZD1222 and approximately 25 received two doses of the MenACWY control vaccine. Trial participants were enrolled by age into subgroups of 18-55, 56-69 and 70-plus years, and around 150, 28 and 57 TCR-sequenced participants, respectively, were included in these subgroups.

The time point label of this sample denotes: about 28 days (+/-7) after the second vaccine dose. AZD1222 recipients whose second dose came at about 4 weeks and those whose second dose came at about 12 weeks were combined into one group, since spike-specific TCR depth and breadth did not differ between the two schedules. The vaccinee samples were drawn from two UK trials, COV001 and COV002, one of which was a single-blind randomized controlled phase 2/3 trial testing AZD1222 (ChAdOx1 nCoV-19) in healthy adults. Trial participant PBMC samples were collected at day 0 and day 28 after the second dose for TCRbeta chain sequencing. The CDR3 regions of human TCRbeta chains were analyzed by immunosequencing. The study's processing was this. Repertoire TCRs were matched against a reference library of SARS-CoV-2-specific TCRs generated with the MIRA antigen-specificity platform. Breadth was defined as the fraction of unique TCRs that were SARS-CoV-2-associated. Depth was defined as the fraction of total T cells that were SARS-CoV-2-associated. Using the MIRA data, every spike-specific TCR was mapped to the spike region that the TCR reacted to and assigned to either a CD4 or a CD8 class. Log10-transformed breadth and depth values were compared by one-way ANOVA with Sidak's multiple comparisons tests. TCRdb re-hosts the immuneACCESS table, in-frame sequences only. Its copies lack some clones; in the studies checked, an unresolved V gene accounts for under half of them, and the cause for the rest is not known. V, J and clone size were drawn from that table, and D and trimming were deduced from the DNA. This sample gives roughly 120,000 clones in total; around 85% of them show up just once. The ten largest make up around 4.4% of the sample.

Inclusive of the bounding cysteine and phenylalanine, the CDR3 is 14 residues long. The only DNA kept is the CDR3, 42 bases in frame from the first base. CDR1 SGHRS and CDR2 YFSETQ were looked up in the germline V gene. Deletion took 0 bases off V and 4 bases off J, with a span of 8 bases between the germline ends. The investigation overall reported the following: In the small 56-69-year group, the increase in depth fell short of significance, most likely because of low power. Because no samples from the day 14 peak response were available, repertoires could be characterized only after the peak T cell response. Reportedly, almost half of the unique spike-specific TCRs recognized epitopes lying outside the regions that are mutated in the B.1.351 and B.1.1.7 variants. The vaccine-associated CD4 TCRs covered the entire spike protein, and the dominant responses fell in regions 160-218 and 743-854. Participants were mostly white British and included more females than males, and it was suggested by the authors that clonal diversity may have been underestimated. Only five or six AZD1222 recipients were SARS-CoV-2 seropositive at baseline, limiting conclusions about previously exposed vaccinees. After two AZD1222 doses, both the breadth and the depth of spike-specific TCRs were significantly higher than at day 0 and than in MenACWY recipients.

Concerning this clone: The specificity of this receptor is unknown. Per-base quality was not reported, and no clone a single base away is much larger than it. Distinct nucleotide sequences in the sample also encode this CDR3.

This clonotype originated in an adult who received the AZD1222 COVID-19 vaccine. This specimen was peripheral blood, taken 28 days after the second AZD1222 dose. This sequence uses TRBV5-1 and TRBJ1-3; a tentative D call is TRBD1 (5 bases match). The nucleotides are TGCGCCAGCAGCTTGGCAGGGTCAGGAAACACCATATATTTT. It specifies CASSLAGSGNTIYF.